This T cell receptor (beta chain) was profiled in a study of T cells in Graves' hyperthyroidism and ophthalmopathy (dated by TCRdb to between 2019 and 2020). Regarding the complete study: Peripheral blood was sampled at the time of initial diagnosis, prior to any treatment. To identify TCR V-J signatures that set the groups apart, the researchers used a discovery cohort of 100 patients, made up of 40 to 45 with Graves' ophthalmopathy and approximately 57 with stable Graves' hyperthyroidism. Prospective prediction of ophthalmopathy was tested in an independent validation cohort of about 19 hyperthyroidism patients and some 17 patients who later progressed to ophthalmopathy. The roughly 94 discovery patients were randomly divided into training and test sets at a 7:3 ratio. In addition, the study compared T-cell repertoires in thyroid tissue and in blood from about 6 Graves' hyperthyroidism patients. After sampling, hyperthyroidism patients received methimazole starting at 30 mg daily, and ophthalmopathy patients received high-dose intravenous methylprednisolone. According to the paper, TCR Vbeta CDR3 sequencing was carried out on 135 peripheral blood samples, which came from over 40 ophthalmopathy, under 80 hyperthyroidism and about 17 progressor patients.

Stable Graves' hyperthyroidism was defined as no progression to ophthalmopathy during 18 months of follow-up. Hyperthyroidism patients were aged 18 to 65 years and newly diagnosed, with disease duration of less than 2 months. Exclusion was applied to patients with uncontrolled infections, other autoimmune diseases, pregnancy or lactation. Diagnoses relied on clinical symptoms, serum thyroxine and TRAb, thyroid ultrasound and orbital computed tomography. PBMCs were separated from approximately 10 ml of fresh peripheral blood using Ficoll-Paque density gradient centrifugation. Trizol reagent was used to extract total RNA, and RNA quality was then checked on an Agilent 2100 Bioanalyzer. Results and caveats for the whole study, not just this receptor: A 13 V-J signature model separated ophthalmopathy from stable hyperthyroidism, with over 85% sensitivity and 81.08% specificity in cross-validation and 80%/75% in testing. Most expanded thyroid clonotypes (frequency above 0.001) were also detected in blood, a finding suggesting that blood repertoires may reflect thyroid immune responses. In validation, progression to ophthalmopathy was predicted by the model with nearly 71% sensitivity and 72.22% specificity, a median of approximately 6.5 months before onset. No statistical method was used to set the sample size in advance, and investigators knew the group allocation.

Trimming costs V 3 bases and J 1 base, and their ends lie 9 bases apart. Based on the germline V gene, the CDR1 and CDR2 sequences are SGHTA and FQGTGA. The CDR3 has 14 amino acids, counting the end cysteine and phenylalanine. Only CDR3 DNA remains: 42 bases, in frame from the first base. This clonotype was seen ten or more times. There is no known antigen for this receptor. No base-level quality is on record; no much larger clone is a single base apart. Amplification of TCR beta CDR3 regions was carried out from RNA transcripts. A first-round RT-PCR of the TCR CDR3 used the HTBI primer set with the Qiagen OneStep RT-PCR kit. The libraries were constructed in a second round of multiplex PCR and then size-selected and purified. Sequencing of the libraries was done on an Illumina HiSeq2000 using paired-end 100 bp reads. Regarding the original processing steps: SOAPnuke was used to process the raw data, with reads discarded if the reads contained adapters or uncalled bases, had a mean Phred below 15, or lacked an exact constant-primer or identifier match. High-quality paired reads were merged using COPE v1.2.5, and each unique nucleotide sequence was defined as a clonotype. MiTCR v1.1 was used to align the clonotypes against IMGT TRBV, TRBD and TRBJ reference segments. Only V-J combinations with frequency above 0.0001, covering approximately 99% of repertoires, were analysed. A TCS score was defined as the ratio of F50 (clonal expansion) to E x V (chaos), with BLOSUM62-based TCRdist applied between CDR3 peptides within each V-J. Welch's t-statistics and random forest reduced approximately 520 V-J features to 13, which were used in a naive Bayes classifier (R e1071). The raw public reads went through TCRdb reprocessing: fastp at Q25, MiXCR clone calling, in-frame beta chains kept. Under each unique CDR3 protein, matching rows form one entry showing the most common genes and DNA. The V and J calls, along with clone size, are taken from TCRdb and not from the paper's own processing. This sample lists more than 550,000 distinct CDR3 sequences; 15% to 20% were detected once. About a sixth of the sample is in the top ten clones.

Sequenced: blood. The clonotype was recovered from a man in his forties or fifties with Graves' hyperthyroidism. The chain is made from TRBV7-3 and TRBJ1-1; the D gene is not confidently resolved. The CDR3 amino acid sequence is: CASSLIPGNTEAFF. The DNA sequence is as follows: TGTGCCAGCAGCTTGATACCAGGGAACACTGAAGCTTTCTTT.